This T cell receptor beta chain was documented in a study of shared T cell receptors in the human thymus. Profiled with immunoSEQ multiplex PCR; TCRdb holds only in-frame clones, not every one. The sample has 540,000 or so clones, around three quarters seen once. The CDR3 spans 17 residues. Germline V gene lookup returns CDR1 SEHNR and CDR2 FQNEAQ (reference sequence). Germline trimming cut 7 bases from V and 0 bases from J; bases unmatched to any gene: 12. These data were also reused for a study on human thymus T cells. As that report states: Donor material was obtained from healthy Finnish infants undergoing corrective surgery for congenital heart defects. The source of the thymus tissue was resections taken during corrective heart surgery. Thymic and blood repertoires seemed to show skewed V and J gene use. Thymic repertoires overlap heavily among unrelated individuals, related research has reported.

The sample was thymocytes. The TCR sequence derives from a boy less than two years old with a congenital heart defect. The rearrangement joins TRBV7-9 to TRBJ1-5; 7 bases match TRBD1. CDR3 amino acids: CASTPAARGYSNQPQHF. The CDR3 DNA follows: TGTGCCAGCACCCCGGCGGCCAGGGGGTATAGCAATCAGCCCCAGCATTTT.